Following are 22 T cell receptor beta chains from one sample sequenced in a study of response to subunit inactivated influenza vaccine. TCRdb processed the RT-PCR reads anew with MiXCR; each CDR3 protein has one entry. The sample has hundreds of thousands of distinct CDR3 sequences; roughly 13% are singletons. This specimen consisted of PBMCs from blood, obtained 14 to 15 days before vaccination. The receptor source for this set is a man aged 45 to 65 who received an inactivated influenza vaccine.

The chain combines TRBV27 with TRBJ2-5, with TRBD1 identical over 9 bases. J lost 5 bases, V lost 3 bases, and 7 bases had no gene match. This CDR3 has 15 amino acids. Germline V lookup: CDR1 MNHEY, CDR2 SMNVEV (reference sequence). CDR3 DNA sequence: TGTGCCAGCAGTTTGTTCACAGGGGGCCGGGAGACCCAGTACTTC. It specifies CASSLFTGGRETQYF.

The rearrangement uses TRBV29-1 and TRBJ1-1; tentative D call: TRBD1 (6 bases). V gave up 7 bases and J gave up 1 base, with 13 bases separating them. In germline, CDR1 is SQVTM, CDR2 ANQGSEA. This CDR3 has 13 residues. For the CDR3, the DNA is TGCAGCGGGCGATCAGGGGCGAACACTGAAGCTTTCTTT. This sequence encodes CSGRSGANTEAFF.

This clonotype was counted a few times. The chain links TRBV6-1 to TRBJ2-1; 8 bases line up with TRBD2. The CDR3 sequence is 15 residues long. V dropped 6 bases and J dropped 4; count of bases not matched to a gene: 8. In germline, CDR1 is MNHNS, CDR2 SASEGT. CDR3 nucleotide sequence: TGTGCCAGCAGCCTACTAGCGGCTAATTACAATGAGCAGTTCTTC. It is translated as CASSLLAANYNEQFF.

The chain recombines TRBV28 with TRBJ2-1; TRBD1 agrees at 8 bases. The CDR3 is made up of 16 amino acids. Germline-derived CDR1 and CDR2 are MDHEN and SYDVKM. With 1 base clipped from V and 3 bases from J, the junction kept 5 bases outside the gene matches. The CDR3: CASSLSEDRDYNEQFF. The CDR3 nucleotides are TGTGCCAGCAGTTTATCAGAGGACAGGGACTACAATGAGCAGTTCTTC.

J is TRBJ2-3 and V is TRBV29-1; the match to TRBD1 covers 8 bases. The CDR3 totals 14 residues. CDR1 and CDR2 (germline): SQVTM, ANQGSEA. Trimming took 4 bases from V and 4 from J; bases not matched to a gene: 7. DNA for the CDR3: TGCAGCGTTGTCGCCAGGGGGCGAGCAGATACGCAGTATTTT. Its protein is CSVVARGRADTQYF.

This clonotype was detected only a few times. The CDR3 nucleotides read TGTGCCAGCAGCTTACTGGCCAACTCTGGAAACACCATATATTTT. Its translation: CASSLLANSGNTIYF. The chain carries TRBV7-9 and TRBJ1-3, with D unclear. There are 15 residues in the CDR3. Germline CDR1 and CDR2: SEHNR and FQNEAQ (reference sequence). Trimming took off 2 bases at V and 0 bases at J, with 8 bases between the two ends. Full variable domain (remainder filled in from reference TRBV7-9 and TRBJ1-3): DTGVSQNPRHKITKRGQNVTFRCDPISEHNRLYWYRQTLGQGPEFLTYFQNEAQLEKSRLLSDRFSAERPKGSFSTLEIQRTEQGDSAMYLCASSLLANSGNTIYFGEGSWLTVV.

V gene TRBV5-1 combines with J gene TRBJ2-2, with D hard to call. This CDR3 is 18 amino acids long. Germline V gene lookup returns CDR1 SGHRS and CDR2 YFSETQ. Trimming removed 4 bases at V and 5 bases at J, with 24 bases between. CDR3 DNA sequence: TGCGCCAGCAGCGTGGATGTTCGTGGAGAATCGATAACCGGGGAGCTGTTTTTT. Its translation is CASSVDVRGESITGELFF. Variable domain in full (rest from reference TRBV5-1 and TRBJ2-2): KAGVTQTPRYLIKTRGQQVTLSCSPISGHRSVSWYQQTPGQGLQFLFEYFSETQRNKGNFPGRFSGRQFSNSRSEMNVSTLELGDSALYLCASSVDVRGESITGELFFGEGSRLTVL.

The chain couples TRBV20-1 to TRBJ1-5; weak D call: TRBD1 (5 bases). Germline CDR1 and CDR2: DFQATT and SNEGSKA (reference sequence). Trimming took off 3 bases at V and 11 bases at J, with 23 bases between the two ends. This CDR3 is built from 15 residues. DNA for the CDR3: TGCAGTGCTAGGGATACAGCGGGGGAGCAGCGGTCCCAGCATTTT. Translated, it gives CSARDTAGEQRSQHF.

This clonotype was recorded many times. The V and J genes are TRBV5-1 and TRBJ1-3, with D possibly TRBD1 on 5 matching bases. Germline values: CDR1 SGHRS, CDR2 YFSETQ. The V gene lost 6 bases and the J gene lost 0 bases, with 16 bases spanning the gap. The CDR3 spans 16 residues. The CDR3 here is CASTPGGIGSGNTIYF. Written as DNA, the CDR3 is TGCGCCAGCACCCCTGGGGGGATCGGCTCTGGAAACACCATATATTTT.

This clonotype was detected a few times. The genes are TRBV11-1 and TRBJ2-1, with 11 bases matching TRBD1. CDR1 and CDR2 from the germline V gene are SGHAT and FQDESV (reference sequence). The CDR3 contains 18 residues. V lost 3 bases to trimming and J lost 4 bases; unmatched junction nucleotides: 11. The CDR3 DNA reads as TGTGCCAGCAGCTTTCCGGGACAGGGGGTGGACAGGTACAATGAGCAGTTCTTC. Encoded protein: CASSFPGQGVDRYNEQFF.

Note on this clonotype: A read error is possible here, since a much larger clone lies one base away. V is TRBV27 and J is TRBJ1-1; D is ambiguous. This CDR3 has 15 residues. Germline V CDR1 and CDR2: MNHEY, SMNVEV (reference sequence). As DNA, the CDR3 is TGTGCCAGCAGTTTAAGTGGGGTTCCGAACACTGAAGCTTTATTT. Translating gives CASSLSGVPNTEALF.

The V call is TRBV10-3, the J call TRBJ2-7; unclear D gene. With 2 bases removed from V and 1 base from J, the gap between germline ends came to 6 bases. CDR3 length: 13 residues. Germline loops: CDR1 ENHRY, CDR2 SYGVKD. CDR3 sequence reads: CAISELGSYEQYF. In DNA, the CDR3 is TGTGCCATCAGTGAGCTAGGATCCTACGAGCAGTACTTC.

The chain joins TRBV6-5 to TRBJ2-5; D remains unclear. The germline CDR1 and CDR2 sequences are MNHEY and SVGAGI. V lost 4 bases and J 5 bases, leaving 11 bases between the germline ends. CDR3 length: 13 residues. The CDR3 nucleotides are TGTGCCAGCAGTTTAATAGCTTCCGAGACCCAGTACTTC. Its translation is CASSLIASETQYF.

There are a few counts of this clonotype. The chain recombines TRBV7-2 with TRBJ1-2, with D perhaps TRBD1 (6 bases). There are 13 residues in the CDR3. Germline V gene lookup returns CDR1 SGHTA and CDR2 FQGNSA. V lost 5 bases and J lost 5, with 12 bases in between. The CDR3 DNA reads TGTGCCAGCAGCACCGGACAGTGGTATGGCTACACCTTC. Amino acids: CASSTGQWYGYTF.

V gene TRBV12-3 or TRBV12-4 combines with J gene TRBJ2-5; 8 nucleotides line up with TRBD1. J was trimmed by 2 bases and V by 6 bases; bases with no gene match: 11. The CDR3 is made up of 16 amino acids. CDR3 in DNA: TGTGCCAGCAGAGACATGGACAGGGTGTCGCAAGAGACCCAGTACTTC. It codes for CASRDMDRVSQETQYF.

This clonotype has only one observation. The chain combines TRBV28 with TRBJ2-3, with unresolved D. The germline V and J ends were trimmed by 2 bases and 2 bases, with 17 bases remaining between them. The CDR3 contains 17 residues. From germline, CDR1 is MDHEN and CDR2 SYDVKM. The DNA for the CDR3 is TGTGCCAGCAGTTTAGCAGATTTAAAACTATTCACAGATACGCAGTATTTT. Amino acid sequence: CASSLADLKLFTDTQYF.

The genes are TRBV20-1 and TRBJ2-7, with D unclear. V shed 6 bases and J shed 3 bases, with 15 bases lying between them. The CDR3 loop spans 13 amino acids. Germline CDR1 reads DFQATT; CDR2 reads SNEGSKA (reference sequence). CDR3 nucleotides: TGCAGTGCCACCCTTCCCCCTATCTACGAGCAGTACTTC. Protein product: CSATLPPIYEQYF.

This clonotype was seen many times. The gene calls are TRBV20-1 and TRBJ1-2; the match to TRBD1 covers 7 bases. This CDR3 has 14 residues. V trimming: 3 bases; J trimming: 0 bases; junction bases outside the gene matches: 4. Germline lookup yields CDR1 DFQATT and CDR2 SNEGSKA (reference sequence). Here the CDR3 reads CSARDRFSNYGYTF. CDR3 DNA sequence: TGCAGTGCTAGGGACAGGTTCTCTAACTATGGCTACACCTTC.

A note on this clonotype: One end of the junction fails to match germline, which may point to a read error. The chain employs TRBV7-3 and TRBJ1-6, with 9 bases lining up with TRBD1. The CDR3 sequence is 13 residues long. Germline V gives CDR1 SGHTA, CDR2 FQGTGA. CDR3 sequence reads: CATSSGQGSPLHF. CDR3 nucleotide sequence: TGTGCCACCAGCTCGGGACAGGGTTCACCCCTCCACTTT.

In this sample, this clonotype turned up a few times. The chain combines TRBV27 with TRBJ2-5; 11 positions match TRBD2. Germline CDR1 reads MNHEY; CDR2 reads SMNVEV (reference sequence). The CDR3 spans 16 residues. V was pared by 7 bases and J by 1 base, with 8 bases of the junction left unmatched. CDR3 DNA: TGTGCCAGCACTCCGACTAGCGGGGCTACCCAAGAGACCCAGTACTTC. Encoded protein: CASTPTSGATQETQYF.

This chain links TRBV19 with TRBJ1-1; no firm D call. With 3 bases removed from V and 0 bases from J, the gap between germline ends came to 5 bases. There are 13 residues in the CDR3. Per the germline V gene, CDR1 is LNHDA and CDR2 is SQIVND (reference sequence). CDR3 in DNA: TGTGCCAGTAGTATGACTTTGAACACTGAAGCTTTCTTT. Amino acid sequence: CASSMTLNTEAFF.

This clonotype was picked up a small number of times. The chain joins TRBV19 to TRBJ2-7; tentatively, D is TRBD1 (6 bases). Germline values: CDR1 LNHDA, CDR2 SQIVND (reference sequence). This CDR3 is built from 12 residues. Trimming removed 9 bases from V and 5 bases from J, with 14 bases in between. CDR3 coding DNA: TGTGCCAGCTCCCGACAGGCCAACGAGCAGTACTTC. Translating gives CASSRQANEQYF.